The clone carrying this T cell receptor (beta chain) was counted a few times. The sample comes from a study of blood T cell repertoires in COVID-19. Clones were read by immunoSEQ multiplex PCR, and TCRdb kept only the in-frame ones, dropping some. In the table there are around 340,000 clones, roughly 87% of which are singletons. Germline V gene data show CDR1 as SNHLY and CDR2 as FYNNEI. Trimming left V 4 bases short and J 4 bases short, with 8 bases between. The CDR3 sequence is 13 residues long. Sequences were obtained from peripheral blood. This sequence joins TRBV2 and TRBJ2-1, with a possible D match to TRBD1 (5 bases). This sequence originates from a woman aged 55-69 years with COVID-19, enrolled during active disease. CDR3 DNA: TGTGCCAGCAGTGCCAGGGATTACAATGAGCAGTTCTTC. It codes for CASSARDYNEQFF.